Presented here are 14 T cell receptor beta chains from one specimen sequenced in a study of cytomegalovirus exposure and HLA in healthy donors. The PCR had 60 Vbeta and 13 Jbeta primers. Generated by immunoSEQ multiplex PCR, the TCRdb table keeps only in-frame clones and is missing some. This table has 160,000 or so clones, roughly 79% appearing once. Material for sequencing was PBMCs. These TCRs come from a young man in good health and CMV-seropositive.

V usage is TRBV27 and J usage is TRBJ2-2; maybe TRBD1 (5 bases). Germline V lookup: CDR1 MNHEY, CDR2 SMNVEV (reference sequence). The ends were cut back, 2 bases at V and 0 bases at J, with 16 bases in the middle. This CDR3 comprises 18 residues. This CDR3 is CASSLPPQGSPNTGELFF. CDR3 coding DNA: TGTGCCAGCAGTTTACCCCCTCAGGGTTCCCCGAACACCGGGGAGCTGTTTTTT.

The chain's CDR3 is CASSVSGSTGNTIYF. CDR3 in DNA: TGTGCCAGCAGCGTATCAGGTTCTACTGGAAACACCATATATTTT. V usage is TRBV9 and J usage is TRBJ1-3; D not certain. Germline V gene lookup returns CDR1 SGDLS and CDR2 YYNGEE. V was shortened by 1 base and J by 2 bases, with 10 bases between the two germline ends. CDR3 length: 15 residues. Combining the CDR3 with reference TRBV9 and TRBJ1-3 gives the whole variable domain DSGVTQTPKHLITATGQRVTLRCSPRSGDLSVYWYQQSLDQGLQFLIQYYNGEERAKGNILERFSAQQFPDLHSELNLSSLELGDSALYFCASSVSGSTGNTIYFGEGSWLTVV.

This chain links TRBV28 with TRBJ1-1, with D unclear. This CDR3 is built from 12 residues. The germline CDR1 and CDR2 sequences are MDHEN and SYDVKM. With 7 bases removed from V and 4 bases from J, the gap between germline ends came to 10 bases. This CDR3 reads CASNLPGTEAFF. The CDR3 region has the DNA TGTGCCAGCAACTTGCCCGGCACTGAAGCTTTCTTT.

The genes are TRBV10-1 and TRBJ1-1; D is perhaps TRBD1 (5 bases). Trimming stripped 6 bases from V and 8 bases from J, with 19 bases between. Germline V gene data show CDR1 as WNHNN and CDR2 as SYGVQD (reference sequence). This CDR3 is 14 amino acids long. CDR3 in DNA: TGCGCCAGCAGCCAATCCCGCAGGGCAGGCGAAGCTTTCTTT. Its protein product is CASSQSRRAGEAFF.

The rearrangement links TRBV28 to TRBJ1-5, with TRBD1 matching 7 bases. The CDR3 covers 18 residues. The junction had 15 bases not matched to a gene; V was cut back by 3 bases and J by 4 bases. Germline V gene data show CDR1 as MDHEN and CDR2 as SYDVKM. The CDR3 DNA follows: TGTGCCAGCAGTTTGGACAGGAAGTCAAGAGAAATGAATCAGCCCCAGCATTTT. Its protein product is CASSLDRKSREMNQPQHF.

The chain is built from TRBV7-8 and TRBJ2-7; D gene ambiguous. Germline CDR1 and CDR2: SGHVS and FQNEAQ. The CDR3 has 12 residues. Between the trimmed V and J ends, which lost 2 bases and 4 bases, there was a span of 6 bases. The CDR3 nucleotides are TGTGCCAGCAGCTTACACGGTTACGAGCAGTACTTC. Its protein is CASSLHGYEQYF.

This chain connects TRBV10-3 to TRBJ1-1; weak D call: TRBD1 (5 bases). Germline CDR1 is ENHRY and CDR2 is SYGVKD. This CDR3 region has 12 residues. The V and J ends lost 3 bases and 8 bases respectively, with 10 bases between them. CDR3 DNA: TGTGCCATCAGTGAAAAGGGGAAGGAAGCTTTCTTT. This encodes CAISEKGKEAFF.

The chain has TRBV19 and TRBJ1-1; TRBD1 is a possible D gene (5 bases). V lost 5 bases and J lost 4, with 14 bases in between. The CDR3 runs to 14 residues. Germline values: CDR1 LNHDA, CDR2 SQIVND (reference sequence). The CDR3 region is CASSQGTLGTEAFF. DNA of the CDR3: TGTGCCAGTAGTCAGGGAACTCTGGGCACTGAAGCTTTCTTT.

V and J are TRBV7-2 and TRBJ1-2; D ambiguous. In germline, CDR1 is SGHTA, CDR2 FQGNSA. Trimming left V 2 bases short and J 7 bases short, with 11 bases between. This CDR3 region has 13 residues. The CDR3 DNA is TGTGCCAGCAGCTTACGCGGGTGGGGTGGCTACACCTTC. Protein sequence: CASSLRGWGGYTF.

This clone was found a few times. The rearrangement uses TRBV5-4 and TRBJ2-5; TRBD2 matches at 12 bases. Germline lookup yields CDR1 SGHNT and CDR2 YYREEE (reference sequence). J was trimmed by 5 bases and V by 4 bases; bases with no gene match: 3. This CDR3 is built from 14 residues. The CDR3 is CASSTSGRRETQYF. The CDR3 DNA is TGTGCCAGCAGCACTAGCGGGAGGAGGGAGACCCAGTACTTC.

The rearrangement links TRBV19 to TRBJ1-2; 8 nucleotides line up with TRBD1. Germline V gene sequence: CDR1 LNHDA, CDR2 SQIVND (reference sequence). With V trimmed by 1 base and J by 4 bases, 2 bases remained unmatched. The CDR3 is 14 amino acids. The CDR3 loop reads CASSIGTGTYGYTF. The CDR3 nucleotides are TGTGCCAGTAGTATAGGGACAGGGACCTATGGCTACACCTTC. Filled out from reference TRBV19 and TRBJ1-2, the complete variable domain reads DGGITQSPKYLFRKEGQNVTLSCEQNLNHDAMYWYRQDPGQGLRLIYYSQIVNDFQKGDIAEGYSVSREKKESFPLTVTSAQKNPTAFYLCASSIGTGTYGYTFGSGTRLTVV.

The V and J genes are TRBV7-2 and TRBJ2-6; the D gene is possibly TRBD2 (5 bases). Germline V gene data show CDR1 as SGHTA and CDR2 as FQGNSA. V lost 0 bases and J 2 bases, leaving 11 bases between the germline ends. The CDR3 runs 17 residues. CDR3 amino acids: CASSLALQAAGANVLTF. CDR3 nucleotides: TGTGCCAGCAGCTTAGCGCTCCAAGCGGCTGGGGCCAACGTCCTGACTTTC.

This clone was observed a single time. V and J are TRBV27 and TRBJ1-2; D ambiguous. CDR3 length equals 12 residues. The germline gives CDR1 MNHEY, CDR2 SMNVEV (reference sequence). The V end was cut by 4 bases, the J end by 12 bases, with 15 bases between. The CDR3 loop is CASSSTTGLNTF. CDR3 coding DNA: TGTGCCAGCAGTTCGACGACGGGGTTGAACACCTTC.

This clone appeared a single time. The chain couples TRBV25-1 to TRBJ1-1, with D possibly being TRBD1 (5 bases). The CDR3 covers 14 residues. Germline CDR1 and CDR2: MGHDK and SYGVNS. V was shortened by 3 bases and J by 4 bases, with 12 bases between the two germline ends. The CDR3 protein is CASSDASGITEAFF. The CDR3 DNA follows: TGTGCCAGCAGTGACGCCTCAGGGATCACTGAAGCTTTCTTT. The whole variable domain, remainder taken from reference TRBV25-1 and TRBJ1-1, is EADIYQTPRYLVIGTGKKITLECSQTMGHDKMYWYQQDPGMELHLIHYSYGVNSTEKGDLSSESTVSRIRTEHFPLTLESARPSHTSQYLCASSDASGITEAFFGQGTRLTVV.